Shown below are 22 T cell receptor beta chains from a single sample sequenced in a study of shared clonotypes between healthy human individuals. Sequencing used immunoSEQ multiplex PCR; TCRdb keeps in-frame clones, though not all of them. The top ten clones hold approximately 1.2% of a sample with about 2 million clones, about 95% of them seen once. Naive CD8 cells, CD45RO-negative and positively selected for CCR7, excluded terminally differentiated effector memory CD45RA+ cells. The specimen sequenced was naive CD8+ T cells sorted from blood. These receptors originate from a man aged 18 to 35 in good health.

The chain recombines TRBV6-1 with TRBJ2-1; D not certain. CDR1 and CDR2 from the germline V gene are MNHNS and SASEGT. V shed 3 bases and J shed 0 bases, with 9 bases lying between them. The CDR3 has 15 residues. CDR3 DNA sequence: TGTGCCAGCAGTGACCGACGAAGCTCCTACAATGAGCAGTTCTTC. The encoded protein is CASSDRRSSYNEQFF.

Turning to this clone: At one boundary the junction diverges from the germline segment, which might be a read error. Additional DNA sequences in this sample encode the identical CDR3. This chain joins TRBV5-1 and TRBJ2-7; 7 bases fit TRBD2. CDR3 length equals 11 residues. Germline V CDR1 and CDR2: SGHRS, YFSETQ. For the CDR3, the DNA is TGTGCCAGCAGCTTCGGGGGGGAGCAGTACTTC. This sequence encodes CASSFGGEQYF.

V and J are TRBV27 and TRBJ1-2; the D gene is possibly TRBD1 (5 bases). The germline V gene encodes CDR1 MNHEY and CDR2 SMNVEV (reference sequence). This CDR3 contains 13 residues. The V end was cut by 6 bases, the J end by 3 bases, with 11 bases between. The DNA for the CDR3 is TGTGCCAGCAGCCTAGGGACGGACTATGGCTACACCTTC. This encodes CASSLGTDYGYTF.

This clone has just one count. This sequence joins TRBV27 and TRBJ2-7; D unresolved. Germline CDR1 is MNHEY and CDR2 is SMNVEV (reference sequence). V lost 8 bases and J lost 2, with 16 bases in between. The CDR3 totals 14 residues. Written as DNA, the CDR3 is TGTGCCAGCGCGTCTGAATTCCGTCCCTACGAGCAGTACTTC. It specifies CASASEFRPYEQYF.

This clone was seen only a few times. Distinct nucleotide sequences in the sample also encode this CDR3. CDR3 sequence reads: CASSQGQGSQPQHF. Written as DNA, the CDR3 is TGCGCCAGCAGCCAAGGACAGGGGAGCCAGCCCCAGCATTTT. The chain has TRBV4-1 and TRBJ1-5, with 8 bases identical to TRBD1. The CDR3 is 14 amino acids. Looked up from germline, CDR1 is MGHRA and CDR2 is YSYEKL. Losses at the gene ends were 1 base for V and 7 bases for J; bases not matched to a gene: 3.

J is TRBJ2-7 and V is TRBV7-2; TRBD1 agrees at 9 bases. The CDR3 runs to 15 residues. Germline V gene data show CDR1 as SGHTA and CDR2 as FQGNSA. The V gene end was trimmed by 0 bases and the J gene end by 6 bases; junction bases not matched to a gene: 6. CDR3 amino acids: CASSLAGQGEREQYF. CDR3 nucleotide sequence: TGTGCCAGCAGCTTAGCGGGACAGGGAGAGCGCGAGCAGTACTTC.

J is TRBJ2-4 and V is TRBV28; D gene uncertain. The ends were cut back, 2 bases at V and 1 base at J, with 0 bases in the middle. Germline CDR1 is MDHEN and CDR2 is SYDVKM. The CDR3 runs to 12 residues. The CDR3 sequence is CASSLAKNIQYF. The CDR3 region has the DNA TGTGCCAGCAGTTTAGCCAAAAACATTCAGTACTTC. The variable domain in full, with the rest retrieved from reference TRBV28 and TRBJ2-4, is DVKVTQSSRYLVKRTGEKVFLECVQDMDHENMFWYRQDPGLGLRLIYFSYDVKMKEKGDIPEGYSVSREKKERFSLILESASTNQTSMYLCASSLAKNIQYFGAGTRLSVL.

The chain links TRBV6-1 to TRBJ2-7; D is unresolved. CDR1 MNHNS and CDR2 SASEGT come from the germline V gene. This CDR3 is 16 amino acids long. Trimming took off 2 bases at V and 2 bases at J, with 16 bases between the two ends. The CDR3 DNA reads TGTGCCAGCAGTGAAAGTGTTGGGATATCAACCTACGAGCAGTACTTC. Its translation: CASSESVGISTYEQYF.

DNA for the CDR3: TGTGCCAGCAGCTTAGCTCTAGCGGGAGCCCGCTCCTACAATGAGCAGTTCTTC. Amino acid sequence: CASSLALAGARSYNEQFF. The chain joins TRBV7-6 to TRBJ2-1, with TRBD2 matching over 10 bases. V shed 0 bases, J shed 0 bases, and the junction held 5 bases outside the gene matches. Germline CDR1 SGHVS, CDR2 FNYEAQ. The CDR3 consists of 18 residues.

The CDR3 loop reads CASGRLAGEGDTQYF. The CDR3 nucleotides read TGCGCCAGCGGACGACTAGCGGGAGAAGGAGATACGCAGTATTTT. The rearrangement joins TRBV4-1 to TRBJ2-3; 12 bases align to TRBD2. V was pared by 8 bases and J by 5 bases, with 8 bases of the junction left unmatched. CDR3 length: 15 residues. CDR1 is MGHRA, CDR2 YSYEKL, per germline.

The gene calls are TRBV6-5 and TRBJ1-1; D is uncertain. V gave up 6 bases and J gave up 11 bases, with 19 bases separating them. The CDR3 contains 13 residues. The germline V gene has CDR1 MNHEY and CDR2 SVGAGI. The CDR3 reads CASSPNPLNGAFF. CDR3 sequence (DNA): TGTGCCAGCAGCCCTAACCCATTGAACGGGGCTTTCTTT.

This chain connects TRBV5-1 to TRBJ2-1; 11 bases map to TRBD2. The V gene end was trimmed by 3 bases and the J gene end by 8 bases; junction bases not matched to a gene: 13. The CDR3 consists of 17 residues. Germline lookup yields CDR1 SGHRS and CDR2 YFSETQ. As DNA, the CDR3 is TGCGCCAGCAGCTCCAGACTAGCGGGAACCATTTATGATGAGCAGTTCTTC. Protein product: CASSSRLAGTIYDEQFF.

With respect to this clone: The same CDR3 arises from other DNA sequences in this sample as well. This sequence joins TRBV6-5 and TRBJ1-1; D possibly corresponds to TRBD1 (5 bases). The germline V gene encodes CDR1 MNHEY and CDR2 SVGAGI. Trimming removed 2 bases from V and 5 bases from J, with 9 bases in between. The CDR3 length is 13 residues. The CDR3: CASSYTGGTEAFF. CDR3 bases: TGTGCCAGCAGTTACACGGGGGGAACTGAAGCTTTCTTT.

J is TRBJ2-1 and V is TRBV9, with 9 nucleotides matching TRBD2. The CDR3 totals 15 residues. Germline V gene sequence: CDR1 SGDLS, CDR2 YYNGEE. V lost 3 bases, J lost 8 bases, and 9 bases stayed unmatched. CDR3 DNA: TGTGCCAGCAGCGAGAGCGGGGGGCTTAGTTATGAGCAGTTCTTC. Translation: CASSESGGLSYEQFF.

The chain uses TRBV5-6 and TRBJ1-5, with D maybe TRBD1 (5 bases). This CDR3 region has 15 residues. The V gene's germline CDR1 is SGHDT and CDR2 YYEEEE. The V gene lost 4 bases and the J gene lost 2 bases, with 13 bases spanning the gap. This CDR3 reads CASSEGRLGNQPQHF. CDR3 nucleotides: TGTGCCAGCAGCGAGGGACGGCTCGGCAATCAGCCCCAGCATTTT.

The CDR3 sequence: CASSDFGGVDGYTF. In DNA, the CDR3 is TGTGCCAGCAGCGATTTTGGAGGGGTGGATGGCTACACCTTC. This sequence joins TRBV7-9 and TRBJ1-2, with D possibly being TRBD1 (5 bases). Trimming took 5 bases from V and 6 from J, leaving 16 bases between them. This CDR3 is 14 amino acids long. Germline V gene sequence: CDR1 SEHNR, CDR2 FQNEAQ (reference sequence).

The chain is built from TRBV2 and TRBJ1-2; 8 bases align to TRBD1. Germline trimming cut 6 bases from V and 7 bases from J; bases unmatched to any gene: 7. The V gene's germline CDR1 is SNHLY and CDR2 FYNNEI. CDR3 length equals 13 residues. The CDR3 is CASRDQGALGYTF. For the CDR3, the DNA is TGTGCCAGCAGGGACCAGGGGGCGCTTGGCTACACCTTC.

The rearrangement joins TRBV6-5 to TRBJ1-2; D gene ambiguous. Deletions cut 7 bases from V and 4 bases from J, with 16 bases between. The CDR3 is 14 amino acids. Germline V gene data show CDR1 as MNHEY and CDR2 as SVGAGI. CDR3: CASTLRKGLYGYTF. Here the CDR3 DNA reads TGTGCCAGCACCTTACGTAAAGGTCTCTATGGCTACACCTTC.

This chain uses TRBV27 with TRBJ2-7; unclear D gene. Trimming took 6 bases from V and 5 from J, leaving 17 bases between them. Looked up from germline, CDR1 is MNHEY and CDR2 is SMNVEV (reference sequence). The CDR3 loop spans 14 amino acids. The CDR3 is CASSSGPYVDEQYF. The CDR3 nucleotides read TGTGCCAGCAGCTCCGGCCCCTACGTCGACGAGCAGTACTTC.

The chain employs TRBV16 and TRBJ1-2, with 8 nucleotides matching TRBD1. CDR3 size: 15 residues. The V gene's germline CDR1 is KGHSY and CDR2 FQNENV. V gave up 3 bases and J gave up 5 bases; unmatched junction bases: 8. CDR3 in DNA: TGTGCCAGCAGCCAGAAACAGGGGGTCGAATATGGCTACACCTTC. Translation: CASSQKQGVEYGYTF.

The rearrangement uses TRBV7-9 and TRBJ2-7; 8 nucleotides match TRBD1. Looked up from germline, CDR1 is SEHNR and CDR2 is FQNEAQ (reference sequence). V dropped 1 base and J dropped 0; count of bases not matched to a gene: 5. This CDR3 has 16 residues. The CDR3 DNA is TGTGCCAGCAGCTTAGGGGGCACAGGGGGCTCCTACGAGCAGTACTTC. It codes for CASSLGGTGGSYEQYF.

V gene TRBV6-5 combines with J gene TRBJ1-6; no clear D. CDR1 and CDR2 (germline): MNHEY, SVGAGI. The CDR3 contains 16 residues. The ends were cut back, 4 bases at V and 5 bases at J, with 15 bases in the middle. The CDR3 sequence is CASSSTFGSNNSPLHF. CDR3 nucleotides: TGTGCCAGCAGTTCCACTTTCGGCAGTAATAATTCACCCCTCCACTTT.